These 22 T cell receptor beta chains were sequenced from one sample in a study of cytomegalovirus exposure and HLA in healthy donors. Generated by immunoSEQ multiplex PCR, the TCRdb table keeps only in-frame clones and is missing some. This table holds under 250,000 clones, roughly 87% found once. The material sequenced was PBMCs. Source of these receptors: a man between 18 and 35 years old in good health and CMV-seropositive.

The chain has TRBV25-1 and TRBJ2-1; D is possibly TRBD2 (6 bases). The germline gives CDR1 MGHDK, CDR2 SYGVNS. The CDR3 sequence is 15 residues long. Trimming stripped 5 bases from V and 5 bases from J, with 16 bases between. The CDR3 bases are TGTGCCAGCAGTAAACCAGCGGGTCCCCACAATGAGCAGTTCTTC. Protein: CASSKPAGPHNEQFF.

The chain joins TRBV19 to TRBJ2-5; perhaps TRBD2 as D (6 bases). The germline V gene encodes CDR1 LNHDA and CDR2 SQIVND (reference sequence). This CDR3 region has 14 residues. Trimming left V 5 bases short and J 5 bases short, with 15 bases between. CDR3 in amino acids: CASSPGDSWETQYF. CDR3 in DNA: TGTGCCAGTAGTCCCGGGGACTCCTGGGAGACCCAGTACTTC.

The rearrangement joins TRBV6-5 to TRBJ2-7, with 12 positions matching TRBD2. The CDR3 is made up of 14 amino acids. V dropped 4 bases and J dropped 2; count of bases not matched to a gene: 0. Germline V gives CDR1 MNHEY, CDR2 SVGAGI. The CDR3 bases are TGTGCCAGCAGTTGGACTAGCGGGGCCTACGAGCAGTACTTC. Translating it yields CASSWTSGAYEQYF.

The chain has TRBV25-1 and TRBJ2-3; D is undetermined. V was cut by 5 bases and J by 1 base, with 7 bases left in between. This CDR3 is built from 13 residues. Germline CDR1 and CDR2: MGHDK and SYGVNS. CDR3 protein: CASSPGRTDTQYF. DNA of the CDR3: TGTGCCAGCAGTCCAGGCCGCACAGATACGCAGTATTTT.

V gene TRBV5-6 combines with J gene TRBJ1-2, with TRBD1 identical over 7 bases. The germline V gene encodes CDR1 SGHDT and CDR2 YYEEEE. This CDR3 has 19 amino acids. V shed 3 bases, J shed 1 base, and the junction held 18 bases outside the gene matches. CDR3 in DNA: TGTGCCAGCAGCTGGGTTATGGCGACAGCTCAGGGGGGTAACTATGGCTACACCTTC. It yields the protein CASSWVMATAQGGNYGYTF.

J is TRBJ2-1 and V is TRBV12-5, with TRBD1 identical over 7 bases. The CDR3 runs to 15 residues. The germline V gene encodes CDR1 LGHNT and CDR2 FRNRAP. The junction had 7 bases not matched to a gene; V was cut back by 2 bases and J by 6 bases. CDR3 coding DNA: TGTGCTAGTGGTTTGATCCGGGACAGCTTCAATGAGCAGTTCTTC. Amino acid sequence: CASGLIRDSFNEQFF.

The chain joins TRBV5-4 to TRBJ2-7; possible D gene TRBD2, 6 bases. V dropped 0 bases and J dropped 4 bases, with 8 bases sitting between them. This CDR3 has 13 residues. From germline, CDR1 is SGHNT and CDR2 YYREEE (reference sequence). Here the CDR3 DNA reads TGTGCCAGCAGCTTGGAGGGACTGTACGAGCAGTACTTC. Translation gives CASSLEGLYEQYF.

Only one count was recorded for this clone. V is TRBV5-1 and J is TRBJ2-5; 9 bases align to TRBD2. Trimming took 7 bases from V and 3 from J; bases not matched to a gene: 10. Germline V gene sequence: CDR1 SGHRS, CDR2 YFSETQ. The CDR3 loop spans 15 amino acids. The CDR3 reads CASSWGPSGKETQYF. CDR3 DNA: TGCGCCAGCTCCTGGGGGCCTAGCGGGAAAGAGACCCAGTACTTC.

The rearrangement links TRBV30 to TRBJ2-7, with TRBD1 as a possible D gene (6 bases). The V gene's germline CDR1 is GTSNPN and CDR2 SVGIG (reference sequence). With 1 base removed from V and 3 bases from J, the gap between germline ends came to 13 bases. The CDR3 runs 14 residues. CDR3 protein: CAWSAGTGRYEQYF. DNA for the CDR3: TGTGCCTGGAGTGCGGGAACAGGGCGCTACGAGCAGTACTTC.

J is TRBJ2-1 and V is TRBV14; D is unresolved. The germline V and J ends were trimmed by 4 bases and 7 bases, with 8 bases remaining between them. The V gene's germline CDR1 is SGHDN and CDR2 FVKESK. CDR3 length equals 12 residues. CDR3: CASSPPRNEQFF. The CDR3 DNA reads as TGTGCCAGCAGCCCGCCCAGGAATGAGCAGTTCTTC. Together with reference TRBV14 and TRBJ2-1, the CDR3 gives the full variable domain: EAGVTQFPSHSVIEKGQTVTLRCDPISGHDNLYWYRRVMGKEIKFLLHFVKESKQDESGMPNNRFLAERTGGTYSTLKVQPAELEDSGVYFCASSPPRNEQFFGPGTRLTVL.

This chain uses TRBV30 with TRBJ1-2; 9 bases match TRBD1. V gave up 5 bases and J gave up 8 bases; unmatched junction bases: 9. The CDR3 contains 13 residues. CDR1 is GTSNPN and CDR2 is SVGIG in the germline V gene (reference sequence). Here the CDR3 DNA reads TGTGCCTGGTATAAAGGGGACAGGGCGGGCTACACCTTC. It specifies CAWYKGDRAGYTF.

The chain carries TRBV5-4 and TRBJ2-2, with 10 bases matching TRBD1. The junction had 8 bases not matched to a gene; V was cut back by 1 base and J by 8 bases. CDR1 and CDR2 from the germline V gene are SGHNT and YYREEE (reference sequence). The CDR3 sequence is 16 residues long. The CDR3 loop reads CASSLLGTGVRGELFF. CDR3 DNA sequence: TGTGCCAGCAGCTTGCTGGGGACAGGGGTACGAGGGGAGCTGTTTTTT.

The chain has TRBV5-4 and TRBJ2-5; perhaps TRBD1 as D (6 bases). CDR3 size: 14 residues. The V end was cut by 4 bases, the J end by 6 bases, with 16 bases between. Germline V lookup: CDR1 SGHNT, CDR2 YYREEE (reference sequence). CDR3 DNA: TGTGCCAGCAGCCCCCTAGGGGACATACAGACCCAGTACTTC. Its translation: CASSPLGDIQTQYF.

The chain couples TRBV10-1 to TRBJ1-1; 7 nucleotides line up with TRBD1. V dropped 6 bases and J dropped 1; count of bases not matched to a gene: 8. Germline V lookup: CDR1 WNHNN, CDR2 SYGVQD (reference sequence). The CDR3 covers 15 residues. The CDR3 reads CASRPRTGTNTEAFF. In DNA, the CDR3 is TGCGCCAGCAGACCACGGACAGGAACGAACACTGAAGCTTTCTTT.

This rearrangement joins TRBV9 to TRBJ1-3; D uncertain. Trimming took 3 bases from V and 2 from J, leaving 15 bases between them. CDR1 is SGDLS and CDR2 is YYNGEE in the germline V gene. CDR3 length: 16 residues. The CDR3 DNA follows: TGTGCCAGCAGCGAGGGAGTTTTAAGGGCTGGAAACACCATATATTTT. Its translation is CASSEGVLRAGNTIYF.

This chain connects TRBV6-5 to TRBJ1-1; TRBD1 is a possible D gene (5 bases). V lost 2 bases to trimming and J lost 3 bases, with 13 bases between them. Germline CDR1 and CDR2: MNHEY and SVGAGI. CDR3 length: 15 residues. This chain's CDR3 is CASSYNPGGHTEAFF. CDR3 nucleotide sequence: TGTGCCAGCAGTTACAACCCCGGGGGACACACTGAAGCTTTCTTT.

This clone was picked up one time. This chain links TRBV6-5 with TRBJ1-3; D uncertain. Germline V gene lookup returns CDR1 MNHEY and CDR2 SVGAGI. V was pared by 6 bases and J by 0 bases, with 6 bases between. The CDR3 runs to 13 residues. CDR3: CASSRISGNTIYF. In DNA, the CDR3 is TGTGCCAGCAGCCGGATCTCTGGAAACACCATATATTTT.

The chain uses TRBV10-3 and TRBJ2-3; D gene uncertain. Per germline, CDR1 ENHRY and CDR2 SYGVKD. The CDR3 length is 12 residues. Trimming left V 6 bases short and J 2 bases short, with 6 bases between. The CDR3 DNA sequence: TGTGCCATCAGCCTCGCCACAGATACGCAGTATTTT. The encoded protein is CAISLATDTQYF.

The chain links TRBV2 to TRBJ1-2; D ambiguous. Germline CDR1 reads SNHLY; CDR2 reads FYNNEI. The ends were cut back, 5 bases at V and 2 bases at J, with 15 bases in the middle. CDR3 length equals 15 residues. The CDR3: CASSLTRELNYGYTF. CDR3 bases: TGTGCCAGCAGTTTGACCCGGGAGTTAAACTATGGCTACACCTTC.

The rearrangement joins TRBV19 to TRBJ1-5; TRBD1 agrees at 9 bases. Germline assignment: CDR1 LNHDA and CDR2 SQIVND (reference sequence). The CDR3 loop spans 15 amino acids. V lost 3 bases, J lost 6 bases, and 6 bases stayed unmatched. The CDR3, as DNA: TGTGCCAGTAGTATTGGGACAGGGACGACTCAGCCCCAGCATTTT. It codes for CASSIGTGTTQPQHF.

The chain uses TRBV9 and TRBJ1-1; unclear D gene. The CDR3 is 14 amino acids. Trimming pared 4 bases from V and 2 bases from J, leaving 12 bases between. Germline CDR1 reads SGDLS; CDR2 reads YYNGEE. This CDR3 reads CASSPRPTNTEAFF. For the CDR3, the DNA is TGTGCCAGCAGCCCGAGACCGACTAACACTGAAGCTTTCTTT.

V is TRBV6-5 and J is TRBJ1-3; tentatively, D is TRBD1 (5 bases). Per germline, CDR1 MNHEY and CDR2 SVGAGI. Deletions cut 5 bases from V and 4 bases from J, with 12 bases between. This CDR3 contains 14 residues. In DNA, the CDR3 is TGTGCCAGCAGTAGGACGGGGCCCGGAAACACCATATATTTT. It yields the protein CASSRTGPGNTIYF.